This entry lists 14 T cell receptor beta chains sequenced from one sample in a study of blood T cell repertoires in COVID-19. Profiled with immunoSEQ multiplex PCR; TCRdb holds only in-frame clones, not every one. The sample holds about 210,000 clones; under 95% are singletons and the top ten take 1% to 1.5%. The sample consisted of peripheral blood. The receptors shown here come from a man under 40 with acute or convalescent COVID-19.

The CDR3 region has the DNA TGTGCCAGCAGTTTGTGGGGGGAGGGAAATACGCAGTATTTT. It encodes CASSLWGEGNTQYF. This rearrangement joins TRBV27 to TRBJ2-3; 7 bases match TRBD2. The V gene end was trimmed by 3 bases and the J gene end by 7 bases; junction bases not matched to a gene: 7. Germline V gene data show CDR1 as MNHEY and CDR2 as SMNVEV (reference sequence). CDR3 length: 14 residues.

This clone was counted once. The CDR3 reads CASSPDRDRYEQYF. CDR3 nucleotides: TGTGCCAGCAGCCCGGACAGGGACCGATACGAGCAGTACTTC. The V gene is TRBV11-3, the J gene TRBJ2-7, with 8 bases lining up with TRBD1. The V and J ends lost 5 bases and 4 bases, in that order; junction bases with no gene match: 7. Per germline, CDR1 SGHNT and CDR2 YENEEA. The CDR3 has 14 amino acids.

The rearrangement links TRBV18 to TRBJ2-6, with D unresolved. CDR1 is KGHSH and CDR2 is LQKENI in the germline V gene. The CDR3 contains 13 residues. V gave up 5 bases and J gave up 1 base, with 3 bases separating them. This chain's CDR3 is CASSYSGANVLTF. The CDR3 DNA sequence: TGTGCCAGCTCATATTCTGGGGCCAACGTCCTGACTTTC.

V and J are TRBV14 and TRBJ2-1; D is ambiguous. Trimming took off 4 bases at V and 5 bases at J, with 15 bases between the two ends. This CDR3 is built from 15 residues. The germline V gene has CDR1 SGHDN and CDR2 FVKESK. DNA of the CDR3: TGTGCCAGCAGCCTTCAGATTGGGCCGAACAATGAGCAGTTCTTC. It specifies CASSLQIGPNNEQFF. The full variable domain, with the rest looked up from reference TRBV14 and TRBJ2-1, is EAGVTQFPSHSVIEKGQTVTLRCDPISGHDNLYWYRRVMGKEIKFLLHFVKESKQDESGMPNNRFLAERTGGTYSTLKVQPAELEDSGVYFCASSLQIGPNNEQFFGPGTRLTVL.

The genes are TRBV6-5 and TRBJ2-7; D might be TRBD1 (6 bases). CDR1 is MNHEY, CDR2 SVGAGI, per germline. The CDR3 consists of 12 residues. V lost 8 bases to trimming and J lost 2 bases, with 10 bases between them. The CDR3 region is CASRDTAYEQYF. The CDR3 DNA sequence: TGTGCCAGCCGGGACACGGCCTACGAGCAGTACTTC.

The DNA of the CDR3 is TGCGCCAGCACTACCCTAGGACAGGGTGGCAATCAGCCCCAGCATTTT. Encoded protein: CASTTLGQGGNQPQHF. The chain couples TRBV10-1 to TRBJ1-5; 8 positions agree with TRBD1. V was clipped by 7 bases and J by 2 bases; unmatched bases: 10. The CDR3 spans 16 residues. Germline V gene lookup returns CDR1 WNHNN and CDR2 SYGVQD (reference sequence).

The chain has TRBV28 and TRBJ2-5; 7 nucleotides line up with TRBD1. V was pared by 4 bases and J by 1 base, with 3 bases of the junction left unmatched. Germline V CDR1 and CDR2: MDHEN, SYDVKM. This CDR3 has 14 residues. The CDR3 protein is CASSSTGIQETQYF. DNA for the CDR3: TGTGCCAGCAGTTCGACAGGGATCCAAGAGACCCAGTACTTC.

The CDR3 DNA sequence: TGTGCCAGTAGTATCGGTCCGGGGACAGGGGATGGCTACACCTTC. It encodes CASSIGPGTGDGYTF. The V and J genes are TRBV19 and TRBJ1-2; 10 bases map to TRBD1. V lost 3 bases, J lost 6 bases, and 7 bases stayed unmatched. This CDR3 comprises 15 residues. CDR1 is LNHDA, CDR2 SQIVND, per germline (reference sequence).

V is TRBV3-1 (or the pseudogene TRBV3-2) and J is TRBJ2-7, with 7 bases identical to TRBD1. The germline gives CDR1 LGHDT, CDR2 YNNKEL (reference sequence). This CDR3 has 15 amino acids. V gave up 4 bases and J gave up 1 base; unmatched junction bases: 7. CDR3 region: CASSPKTGRSYEQYF. The CDR3 DNA sequence: TGTGCCAGCAGCCCTAAGACAGGGAGATCCTACGAGCAGTACTTC.

The V call is TRBV27, the J call TRBJ2-7, with D tentatively TRBD1 (6 bases). Trimming took 3 bases from V and 0 from J, leaving 9 bases between them. Germline V CDR1 and CDR2: MNHEY, SMNVEV (reference sequence). The CDR3 length is 14 residues. The CDR3 DNA sequence: TGTGCCAGCAGTTTGCAGGGGTCCTCCTACGAGCAGTACTTC. It specifies CASSLQGSSYEQYF.

The V and J genes are TRBV6-1 and TRBJ2-7; D is unresolved. The CDR3 is 15 residues long. Per the germline V gene, CDR1 is MNHNS and CDR2 is SASEGT. The V and J ends lost 1 base and 3 bases respectively, with 13 bases between them. The CDR3 sequence: CASSEGQSSIYEQYF. The CDR3 coding sequence is TGTGCCAGCAGTGAAGGTCAGTCTAGTATCTACGAGCAGTACTTC.

The V gene is TRBV30, the J gene TRBJ1-2; a possible D gene is TRBD1 (5 bases). Germline assignment: CDR1 GTSNPN and CDR2 SVGIG (reference sequence). The V and J ends lost 2 bases and 4 bases respectively, with 20 bases between them. This CDR3 comprises 16 residues. This chain's CDR3 is CAWSRRWRMGGYGYTF. Here the CDR3 DNA reads TGTGCCTGGAGTCGTAGGTGGAGGATGGGGGGCTATGGCTACACCTTC.

The V gene is TRBV27, the J gene TRBJ1-6; 9 nucleotides match TRBD1. Germline V gene data show CDR1 as MNHEY and CDR2 as SMNVEV (reference sequence). The V gene end was trimmed by 5 bases and the J gene end by 0 bases; junction bases not matched to a gene: 11. CDR3 length: 19 residues. The CDR3 is CASSPLPGTGSSYNSPLHF. The CDR3 DNA follows: TGTGCCAGCAGTCCCCTCCCAGGGACAGGGAGCTCCTATAATTCACCCCTCCACTTT.

The V call is TRBV3-1 (or the pseudogene TRBV3-2), the J call TRBJ1-5; D remains unclear. The CDR3 has 13 residues. In germline, CDR1 is LGHDT, CDR2 YNNKEL (reference sequence). Trimming took 0 bases from V and 5 from J, leaving 5 bases between them. Here the CDR3 reads CASSQDLYQPQHF. The CDR3 bases are TGTGCCAGCAGCCAAGATCTCTATCAGCCCCAGCATTTT.